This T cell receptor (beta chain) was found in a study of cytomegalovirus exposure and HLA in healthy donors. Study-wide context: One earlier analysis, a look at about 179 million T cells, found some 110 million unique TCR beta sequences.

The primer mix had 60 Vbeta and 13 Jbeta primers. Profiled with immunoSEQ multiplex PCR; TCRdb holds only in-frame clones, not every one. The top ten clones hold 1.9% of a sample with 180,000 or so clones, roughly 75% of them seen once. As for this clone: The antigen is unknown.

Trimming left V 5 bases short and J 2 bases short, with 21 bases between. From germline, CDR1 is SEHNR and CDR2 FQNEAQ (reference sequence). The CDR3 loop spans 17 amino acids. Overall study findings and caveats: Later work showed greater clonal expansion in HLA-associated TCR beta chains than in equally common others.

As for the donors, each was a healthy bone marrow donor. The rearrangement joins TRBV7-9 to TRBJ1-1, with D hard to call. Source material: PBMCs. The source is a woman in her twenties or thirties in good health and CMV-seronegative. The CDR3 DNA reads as TGTGCCAGCAGCCCTAAAACCCTTCCGAGTCCAAACACTGAAGCTTTCTTT. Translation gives CASSPKTLPSPNTEAFF.